Described below is a single T cell receptor (beta chain) sequence and its context. In its sample, this clonotype was seen a few times. Its antigen specificity is not known. Base qualities are not provided; no much larger clone lies one nucleotide away. The record originates from a study of T cell repertoires in cytomegalovirus infection (dated by TCRdb to the late 2010s). At the level of the whole study: Donor HLA type was relevant to the analysis, because carriage of CMV infection together with the matching HLA type was indicated by public TCR beta signatures.

V lost 1 base and J lost 6 bases, and the count of bases not matched to a germline gene is 6. The CDR3 holds 13 amino acids from the cysteine to the phenylalanine. The read is trimmed to its CDR3 DNA, 39 bases read in frame from base 1. CDR1 and CDR2 were assigned from the germline V gene (reference sequence) as DFQATT and SNEGSKA. The investigation overall reported the following: In both this cohort and an independent roughly 330-donor cohort, the cumulative frequency of public TCR beta family members distinguished carriers of CMV infection plus the relevant HLA type. In the ex vivo response, HLA-C-restricted CMV-specific TCR beta clonotypes were dominant, and in two of eight donors the single most frequent clonotype came from this HLA-C-restricted group.

The instrument given in TCRdb is Illumina HiSeq 1500. The public reads were reprocessed in TCRdb via fastp at Q25 and MiXCR, keeping in-frame beta chains. Rows are combined by CDR3 protein, so each entry shows the most common genes and DNA. In all, the sample holds hundreds of thousands of distinct CDR3 sequences, and roughly 31% of those were seen once. The top ten clones comprise about an eighth of the sample. Sample: PBMCs. The rearrangement joined TRBV20-1 to TRBJ2-7; TRBD1 matches 7 bases in the middle. This clonotype was sampled from a human donor in good health (CMV status not recorded). Some clones in this sample may be carry-over from other donors' samples. The nucleotides read TGCAGTGCTAGAGTATCCAGGGGGAGCGAGCAGTACTTC. Translated, this gives CSARVSRGSEQYF.